This TCR beta chain is from a study of regulatory T cells in long-lasting Graves disease. Study-wide results and limits: Whereas new patients shared about 980 public clonotypes, persistent patients shared more, at about 3,000. Since the sample size was small, accuracy may have been reduced.

The germline gives CDR1 SGHDN, CDR2 FVKESK. The CDR3 loop spans 14 amino acids. V was clipped by 4 bases and J by 6 bases; unmatched bases: 7. The time point: newly diagnosed GD, antithyroid drugs for less than 3 months. RNA isolated from PBMCs was used to make the TCR library. This clonotype showed up many times. What it binds is not known. CDR3 regions were amplified by Arm-PCR using iRepertoire HTBI primers to build TCR beta libraries. TCRdb re-derived calls from the multiplex PCR reads in MiXCR, one entry per CDR3 protein. The data contain 200,000 to 250,000 distinct CDR3 sequences, approximately 20% of them seen just once; the ten biggest clones take up around 20%.

The sequence came from a female donor with Graves disease. The rearrangement joins TRBV14 to TRBJ2-3; 7 nucleotides line up with TRBD2. Specimen: peripheral blood mononuclear cells (PBMCs), collected at new diagnosis, from a patient treated with antithyroid drugs. This chain's CDR3 is CASSLRGRVDTQYF. DNA of the CDR3: TGTGCCAGCAGCCTCCGCGGGAGAGTTGATACGCAGTATTTT.